This paragraph reports one TCR beta chain. This sample was included in a study of blood T cell repertoires in COVID-19. Background on the study: Specimens from acute and convalescent COVID-19 originated in the United States, Italy and Spain. PBMCs, B-cell-depleted T cells, or T cells provided the cDNA or gDNA that made up the material.

Germline V gene sequence: CDR1 SGHTA, CDR2 FQGNSA. This CDR3 is built from 13 residues. V was clipped by 4 bases and J by 6 bases, with 10 bases between them. The authors' processing: Reference gene primer amplification gave nucleated cell count estimates. Repertoires were generated with immunoSEQ multiplex PCR, while TCRdb's copy carries only in-frame clones and drops some. For V, J and clone size, that table is used; D and trimming come from the DNA. The table lists about 150,000 clones, approximately 86% of them singletons. The gene calls are TRBV7-2 and TRBJ2-1; a possible D gene is TRBD2 (5 bases). This sequence originates from a woman between 70 and 85 years old with acute or convalescent COVID-19. The sequenced sample was peripheral blood. This CDR3 reads CASSSGRGNEQFF. The CDR3 bases are TGTGCCAGCAGCTCGGGTCGGGGCAATGAGCAGTTCTTC.